The 14 T cell receptor beta chains given below trace back to one sample, sequenced in a study of tumor-infiltrating lymphocytes in primary liver carcinoma. The source material, 20-30 mg of unsorted bulk tissue, was used to co-extract RNA and DNA. From around 500 ng of total RNA, TCR beta-specific cDNA was reverse-transcribed using a constant-region primer. Slightly modified ARM-PCR served as the procedure for the TCR beta libraries. These libraries came from three rounds of nested multiplex PCR. Researchers ran the first two PCR rounds for approximately 10 cycles each with TRBV1-TRBV30 forward primers and a C-beta reverse primer. Via MiXCR, TCRdb re-called the multiplex PCR reads, giving one row per CDR3 protein. The sample lists some 50,000 distinct CDR3 sequences; around 64% were seen once. The sequenced sample consisted of liver tumor tissue from sampling region 5. Subset defined: tumor region T5, tumor centre. These receptor sequences come from a man in his forties with primary liver carcinoma and hepatitis B virus infection.

Comments on this clonotype: No conserved phenylalanine or tryptophan is present at the end of the CDR3, so a read error is the likely explanation. The chain combines TRBV6-1 with TRBJ2-7, with 12 positions matching TRBD2. V lost 3 bases, J lost 4 bases, and 7 bases stayed unmatched. Germline V gene data show CDR1 as MNHNS and CDR2 as SASEGT. The CDR3 sequence is 16 residues long. The CDR3 spells CASSEYSTSGRYEQYI. In nucleotides, the CDR3 is TGTGCCAGCAGTGAGTATTCAACTAGCGGGAGGTACGAGCAGTACATC.

The sample holds many counts of this clonotype. V is TRBV7-9 and J is TRBJ2-1; D ambiguous. Trimming took off 6 bases at V and 5 bases at J, with 5 bases between the two ends. This CDR3 is built from 11 residues. The V gene's germline CDR1 is SEHNR and CDR2 FQNEAQ (reference sequence). CDR3: CASRRDNEQFF. CDR3 in DNA: TGTGCCAGCAGGCGCGACAATGAGCAGTTCTTC.

As to this clonotype: Lacking the conserved final phenylalanine or tryptophan, this CDR3 likely reflects a read error. The DNA is omitted, as the CDR3 cannot be located on it reliably, and the CDR3 follows TCRdb's listing. CDR3 sequence reads: CSGGEGVNNEQFL. This chain links TRBV29-1 with TRBJ2-1; the table names TRBD2, a call not compared with the DNA. Looked up from germline, CDR1 is SQVTM and CDR2 is ANQGSEA. The CDR3 spans 13 amino acids, including both terminal residues.

V usage is TRBV7-3 and J usage is TRBJ2-3; 10 bases match TRBD2. V dropped 2 bases and J dropped 8; count of bases not matched to a gene: 7. The CDR3 contains 15 residues. The germline V gene encodes CDR1 SGHTA and CDR2 FQGTGA. The CDR3, as DNA: TGTGCCAGCAGCTTATCTAGCGGGAGTAGTGGTACGCAGTATTTT. Its translation: CASSLSSGSSGTQYF.

The V gene is TRBV11-2, the J gene TRBJ2-7; D is possibly TRBD2 (7 bases). Germline assignment: CDR1 SGHAT and CDR2 FQNNGV. The CDR3 is 16 residues long. Trimming cost V 1 base and J 8 bases, with 21 bases left between them. The CDR3 loop reads CASSLVGGGLGYKQYF. CDR3 DNA: TGTGCCAGCAGCTTAGTGGGGGGGGGGCTCGGATACAAGCAGTACTTC.

The rearrangement uses TRBV19 and TRBJ1-3; the match to TRBD1 covers 9 bases. V lost 5 bases to trimming and J lost 5 bases; unmatched junction nucleotides: 7. CDR3 length equals 15 residues. Germline V gene lookup returns CDR1 LNHDA and CDR2 SQIVND (reference sequence). CDR3 bases: TGTGCCAGTAGTTCCTGGACAGGGGTTAGAAACACCATATATTTT. It is translated as CASSSWTGVRNTIYF.

Comments on this clonotype: Compared with germline, one end of the junction differs, possibly owing to a read error. This chain uses TRBV6-5 with TRBJ2-7; tentatively, D is TRBD1 (6 bases). Looked up from germline, CDR1 is MNHEY and CDR2 is SVGAGI. This CDR3 comprises 12 residues. In DNA form, the CDR3 reads TGTGTCAGCAGTCAGGGGCCTGGTGAGCAGTACTTC. This translates into CVSSQGPGEQYF.

This clonotype was seen more than once but under ten times. The chain has TRBV12-3 or TRBV12-4 and TRBJ2-1; D gene uncertain. CDR3 length equals 13 residues. V lost 6 bases and J 8 bases, leaving 14 bases between the germline ends. The CDR3 here is CASRPQGYDEQFF. The CDR3 nucleotides are TGTGCCAGCAGACCTCAAGGGTACGATGAGCAGTTCTTC.

With respect to this clonotype: Its ends do not fully match the called genes, so a read error is possible. The rearrangement uses TRBV14 and TRBJ2-1, with D unresolved. CDR1 SGHDN and CDR2 FVKESK come from the germline V gene. The CDR3 is 12 amino acids. CDR3 protein: CASNRNYNEQFF. CDR3 nucleotides: TGCGCCAGCAACCGGAACTACAATGAGCAGTTCTTC.

This chain uses TRBV6-1 with TRBJ2-4, with 10 positions matching TRBD1. The J call could be wrong; TRBJ2-1 is a better fit for the DNA end. Germline V CDR1 and CDR2: MNHNS, SASEGT. CDR3 length equals 16 residues. The CDR3 loop reads CASSPDRDRGINIQFF. The CDR3 DNA follows: TGTGCCAGCAGCCCAGACCGGGACAGGGGAATAAACATTCAGTTCTTC.

In regard to this clonotype: This may stem from a read error, because a much larger clone lies one nucleotide away. V usage is TRBV10-2 and J usage is TRBJ2-2; maybe TRBD1 (5 bases). Looked up from germline, CDR1 is WSHSY and CDR2 is SAAADI. The CDR3 length is 13 residues. The CDR3 DNA reads TGCGTCAGCCTGACAGAAAACACCGGGGAGCTGTTTTTT. This translates into CVSLTENTGELFF.

This clonotype rates as medium-sized (0.01 to 0.1%). The chain combines TRBV11-2 with TRBJ2-5; D remains ambiguous. Germline V gives CDR1 SGHAT, CDR2 FQNNGV. CDR3 size: 12 residues. Trimming took off 0 bases at V and 4 bases at J, with 3 bases between the two ends. In DNA form, the CDR3 reads TGTGCCAGCAGCTTAGATACAGAGACCCAGTACTTC. Its protein is CASSLDTETQYF.

Comments on this clonotype: An end of the junction differs from the germline gene, which may be a read error. CDR3 protein: CASSQDPVSGGAYEQYF. As DNA, the CDR3 is TGCGCCAGCAGCCAAGATCCGGTTAGCGGGGGGGCCTACGAGCAGTATTTC. The chain employs TRBV4-1 and TRBJ2-7; 11 bases fit TRBD2. The CDR3 covers 17 residues. Germline V gives CDR1 MGHRA, CDR2 YSYEKL.

On this clonotype: This could be a read error, since a much larger clone is one nucleotide away. The CDR3 region is CASTRTADSGASILTF. CDR3 DNA: TGTGCCAGTACCAGGACAGCGGACTCTGGGGCCAGCATCCTGACTTTC. V is TRBV6-1 and J is TRBJ2-6, with a possible D match to TRBD1 (6 bases). V was trimmed by 9 bases and J by 14 bases, leaving 29 bases between them. Germline CDR1 reads MNHNS; CDR2 reads SASEGT. This CDR3 has 16 residues.